The 17 T cell receptor beta chains listed next were all sequenced from one sample in a study of PD-L1 blockade in urothelial cancer. Clones were sequenced by immunoSEQ multiplex PCR, and TCRdb holds only the in-frame ones, with some missing. In the table there are some 22,000 clones, roughly 90% of which are singletons. Sequencing used PBMCs, obtained around atezolizumab (anti-PD-L1) treatment. The origin of the receptors is a woman aged 55-70 years with urothelial cancer.

The gene calls are TRBV28 and TRBJ2-7, with 8 bases lining up with TRBD1. This CDR3 spans 15 amino acids. Trimming at V came to 6 bases and at J to 3 bases, leaving 10 bases not matched to a gene. Germline V lookup: CDR1 MDHEN, CDR2 SYDVKM. CDR3 protein: CASRQPGQVVYEQYF. The CDR3 region has the DNA TGTGCCAGCAGACAACCGGGACAGGTAGTCTACGAGCAGTACTTC.

This clone appeared a single time. J is TRBJ1-1 and V is TRBV6-1; D gene unclear. Trimming removed 10 bases from V and 0 bases from J, with 15 bases in between. The CDR3 loop spans 14 amino acids. Germline CDR1 reads MNHNS; CDR2 reads SASEGT. The CDR3 sequence is CATTLHIVNTEAFF. The CDR3, as DNA: TGTGCCACCACACTACACATCGTGAACACTGAAGCTTTCTTT.

The rearrangement uses TRBV6-5 and TRBJ2-2; D ambiguous. CDR3 size: 14 residues. Trimming pared 4 bases from V and 2 bases from J, leaving 8 bases between. Germline V gene data show CDR1 as MNHEY and CDR2 as SVGAGI. This CDR3 is CASSFTENTGELFF. In nucleotides, the CDR3 is TGTGCCAGCAGTTTCACAGAAAACACCGGGGAGCTGTTTTTT.

V and J are TRBV6-1 and TRBJ1-5; a weak D match, TRBD1 (5 bases). The CDR3 loop spans 15 amino acids. The V end was cut by 6 bases, the J end by 4 bases, with 16 bases between. Looked up from germline, CDR1 is MNHNS and CDR2 is SASEGT. The CDR3 reads CASSTWGVRNQPQHF. As DNA, the CDR3 is TGTGCCAGCAGCACCTGGGGGGTTCGGAATCAGCCCCAGCATTTT.

This clone was seen more than once but under ten times. The chain carries TRBV9 and TRBJ2-5; 7 nucleotides match TRBD2. CDR3 length: 15 residues. CDR1 and CDR2 (germline): SGDLS, YYNGEE. V gave up 3 bases and J gave up 2 bases; unmatched junction bases: 7. CDR3 DNA sequence: TGTGCCAGCAGCGCTGGGAGGGCCGGACAAGAGACCCAGTACTTC. Residues: CASSAGRAGQETQYF.

The chain employs TRBV5-6 and TRBJ2-1; 7 nucleotides agree with TRBD2. Trimming cost V 6 bases and J 4 bases; bases outside gene matches: 10. The CDR3 runs 15 residues. Germline V gene lookup returns CDR1 SGHDT and CDR2 YYEEEE. CDR3 DNA sequence: TGTGCCAGCATCGGTAGGGCTAGCGGTTACAATGAGCAGTTCTTC. Translation: CASIGRASGYNEQFF.

The rearrangement uses TRBV4-1 and TRBJ1-5; the D is unclear. Trimming left V 1 base short and J 3 bases short, with 13 bases between. This CDR3 contains 16 residues. Looked up from germline, CDR1 is MGHRA and CDR2 is YSYEKL. The CDR3 bases are TGCGCCAGCAGCCAAGGTAAGCGAAGTGACAATCAGCCCCAGCATTTT. This translates into CASSQGKRSDNQPQHF.

The chain recombines TRBV7-9 with TRBJ2-7; 7 bases match TRBD1. The germline gives CDR1 SEHNR, CDR2 FQNEAQ (reference sequence). CDR3 length: 17 residues. V gave up 1 base and J gave up 3 bases; unmatched junction bases: 12. The CDR3 coding sequence is TGTGCCAGCAGCTTAGAAGTAGGGACAGCCCTAGACTACGAGCAGTACTTC. This sequence encodes CASSLEVGTALDYEQYF. The full variable domain, rest sourced from reference TRBV7-9 and TRBJ2-7, is DTGVSQNPRHKITKRGQNVTFRCDPISEHNRLYWYRQTLGQGPEFLTYFQNEAQLEKSRLLSDRFSAERPKGSFSTLEIQRTEQGDSAMYLCASSLEVGTALDYEQYFGPGTRLTVT.

This clone was detected once. V usage is TRBV15 and J usage is TRBJ2-4; tentatively, D is TRBD1 (5 bases). The CDR3 runs 15 residues. Trimming took off 0 bases at V and 6 bases at J, with 12 bases between the two ends. Germline V gene lookup returns CDR1 LNHNV and CDR2 YYDKDF (reference sequence). The CDR3 bases are TGTGCCACCAGCAGAGATATGGGCAGGGTAAACATTCAGTACTTC. Translation gives CATSRDMGRVNIQYF.

This chain joins TRBV19 and TRBJ1-5; D possibly corresponds to TRBD1 (6 bases). This CDR3 is built from 16 residues. CDR1 and CDR2 from the germline V gene are LNHDA and SQIVND (reference sequence). V was cut by 5 bases and J by 2 bases, with 16 bases left in between. CDR3 in DNA: TGTGCCAGTAGTTTGGGGGCGGGGGTACGCAATCAGCCCCAGCATTTT. Residues: CASSLGAGVRNQPQHF.

The V gene is TRBV28, the J gene TRBJ1-1; 8 nucleotides match TRBD1. CDR1 is MDHEN, CDR2 SYDVKM, per germline. J was trimmed by 4 bases and V by 6 bases; bases with no gene match: 7. The CDR3 spans 14 residues. The CDR3 DNA reads as TGTGCCAGCAGGGCAGGGGGCGCATCCACTGAAGCTTTCTTT. It encodes CASRAGGASTEAFF.

This sequence joins TRBV7-6 and TRBJ2-5, with TRBD2 identical over 9 bases. Per germline, CDR1 SGHVS and CDR2 FNYEAQ. The CDR3 extends over 19 amino acids. The V segment lost 3 bases and the J segment 4 bases; nucleotides outside the gene matches: 18. This CDR3 reads CASSFLAGLAGEGGETQYF. DNA for the CDR3: TGTGCCAGCAGCTTCCTGGCGGGGTTAGCGGGAGAGGGAGGAGAGACCCAGTACTTC.

This sequence joins TRBV5-4 and TRBJ1-2, with a possible D match to TRBD1 (5 bases). The CDR3 length is 14 residues. V lost 2 bases, J lost 7 bases, and 15 bases lay in between. CDR1 and CDR2 from the germline V gene are SGHNT and YYREEE (reference sequence). Here the CDR3 DNA reads TGTGCCAGCAGCTTTTCTGAAAGGGGTCGTGGCTACACCTTC. Amino acids: CASSFSERGRGYTF.

This clone is a singleton in its sample. The chain couples TRBV5-1 to TRBJ2-3, with 13 bases that match TRBD2. The CDR3 is 17 residues long. Germline V gene lookup returns CDR1 SGHRS and CDR2 YFSETQ. V lost 4 bases and J lost 4; bases outside the gene matches: 9. This chain's CDR3 is CASSPGTSGVSADTQYF. The DNA for the CDR3 is TGCGCCAGCAGCCCCGGGACTAGCGGGGTCTCCGCAGATACGCAGTATTTT.

This rearrangement joins TRBV13 to TRBJ1-4; 7 bases line up with TRBD1. This CDR3 has 16 residues. Germline values: CDR1 PRHDT, CDR2 FYEKMQ (reference sequence). The V gene end was trimmed by 0 bases and the J gene end by 2 bases; junction bases not matched to a gene: 3. The CDR3 sequence is CASSLGAQGTNEKLFF. The CDR3 DNA reads TGTGCCAGCAGCTTAGGGGCACAGGGGACTAATGAAAAACTGTTTTTT.

The chain joins TRBV7-9 to TRBJ2-5, with TRBD1 matching over 7 bases. The CDR3 covers 14 residues. J lost 5 bases, V lost 5 bases, and 8 bases had no gene match. From germline, CDR1 is SEHNR and CDR2 FQNEAQ (reference sequence). For the CDR3, the DNA is TGTGCCAGCAGCCCAGACAGGGAATTGGAGACCCAGTACTTC. Its protein product is CASSPDRELETQYF.

The V call is TRBV10-2, the J call TRBJ1-2; 11 bases align to TRBD1. Germline assignment: CDR1 WSHSY and CDR2 SAAADI. The J segment lost 4 bases and the V segment lost 3 bases, leaving 4 bases of the junction unmatched. The CDR3 contains 15 residues. CDR3 loop: CASSEGTGGGYGYTF. CDR3 bases: TGCGCCAGCAGTGAAGGGACAGGGGGGGGCTATGGCTACACCTTC.